The T cell receptor beta chain described here comes from a study of cytomegalovirus exposure and HLA in healthy donors. The PCR contained 60 Vbeta and 13 Jbeta primers. Repertoires were generated with immunoSEQ multiplex PCR, while TCRdb's copy carries only in-frame clones and drops some. Counted here are approximately 50,000 clones, around 81% occurring once; the ten biggest clones make up around 2.5%. The germline V gene has CDR1 MNHEY and CDR2 SVGAGI. V shed 4 bases and J shed 8 bases, with 17 bases lying between them. The CDR3 sequence is 14 residues long. The sample holds one count of this clone.

The TCR originated in a boy aged 5-17 years in good health and CMV-seropositive. The sample consisted of PBMCs. V and J are TRBV6-5 and TRBJ1-2, with D perhaps TRBD1 (5 bases). The DNA of the CDR3 is TGTGCCAGCAGTTGGACGGGGGGTAGTGAGGGCTACACCTTC. This encodes CASSWTGGSEGYTF.